This T cell receptor (beta chain) was captured by sequencing in a study of blood T cell repertoires in COVID-19. Clones were read by immunoSEQ multiplex PCR, and TCRdb kept only the in-frame ones, dropping some. Found here are about 210,000 clones, about four fifths of them singletons; the top ten hold approximately 12%. The CDR3 has 15 residues. The V and J ends lost 1 base and 5 bases respectively, with 14 bases between them. CDR1 and CDR2 (germline): LGHNA, YNFKEQ. The origin of this receptor is a woman in her forties with acute or convalescent COVID-19. Specimen: peripheral blood. V gene TRBV4-2 combines with J gene TRBJ2-5; D is perhaps TRBD1 (5 bases). The CDR3 DNA sequence: TGTGCCAGCAGCCAAGTAGGGCAGGGCTTGGAGACCCAGTACTTC. Translated, it gives CASSQVGQGLETQYF.